The present T cell receptor beta chain was sequenced within a study of PD-1 blockade in classical Hodgkin lymphoma. Study overall: Nivolumab was administered to patients intravenously at 3 mg/kg every 2 weeks.

In every patient, relapse followed autologous stem cell transplantation, while exposure to brentuximab vedotin differed. Complete response, partial response or progressive disease was recorded as best response. General study findings and limits: Significant TCR diversity gains by C4D1 occurred in CD4+ but not CD8+ cells. Newly diagnosed patients reportedly had lower baseline TCR diversity than healthy donors.

Comment on this clone: Its antigen is currently unknown.

Assay: immunoSEQ multiplex PCR; the TCRdb copy retains only in-frame clones and omits some. The sample lists 80,000 to 100,000 clones, roughly 92% occurring once. CDR1 is SGHTA and CDR2 is FQGNSA in the germline V gene. The CDR3 is 16 residues long. V was cut by 1 base and J by 2 bases, with 12 bases left in between. This receptor was obtained from a human donor with classical Hodgkin lymphoma. This specimen was peripheral blood mononuclear cells (PBMCs), taken at baseline. V is TRBV7-2 and J is TRBJ2-4; tentative D call: TRBD2 (6 bases). The CDR3 loop reads CASSLELAPPKNIQYF. The CDR3 DNA follows: TGTGCCAGCAGCTTAGAACTAGCCCCTCCCAAAAACATTCAGTACTTC.